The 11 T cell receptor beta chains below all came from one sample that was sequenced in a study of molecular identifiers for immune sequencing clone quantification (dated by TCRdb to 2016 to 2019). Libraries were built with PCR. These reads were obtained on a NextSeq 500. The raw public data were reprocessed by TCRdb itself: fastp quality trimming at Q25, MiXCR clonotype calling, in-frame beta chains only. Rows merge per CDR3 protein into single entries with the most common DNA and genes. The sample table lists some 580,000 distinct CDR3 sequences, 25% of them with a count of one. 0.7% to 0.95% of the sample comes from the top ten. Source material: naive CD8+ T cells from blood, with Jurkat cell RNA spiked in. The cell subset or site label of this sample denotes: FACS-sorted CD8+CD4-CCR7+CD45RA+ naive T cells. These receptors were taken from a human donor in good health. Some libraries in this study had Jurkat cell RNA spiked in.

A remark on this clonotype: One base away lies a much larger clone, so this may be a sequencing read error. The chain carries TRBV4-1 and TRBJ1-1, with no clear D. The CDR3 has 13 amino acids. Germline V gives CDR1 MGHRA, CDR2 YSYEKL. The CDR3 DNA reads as TGCGCCAGCAGCCACGGGCTGAACACTGAAGCTGTCTTT. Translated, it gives CASSHGLNTEAVF.

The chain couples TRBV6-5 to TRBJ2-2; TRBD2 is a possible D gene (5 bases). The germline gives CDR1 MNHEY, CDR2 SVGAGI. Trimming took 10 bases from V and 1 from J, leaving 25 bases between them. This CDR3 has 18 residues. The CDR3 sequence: CATQHRPGSTRNTGELFF. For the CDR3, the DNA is TGTGCCACCCAACACAGACCGGGGTCTACGCGGAACACCGGGGAGCTGTTTTTT.

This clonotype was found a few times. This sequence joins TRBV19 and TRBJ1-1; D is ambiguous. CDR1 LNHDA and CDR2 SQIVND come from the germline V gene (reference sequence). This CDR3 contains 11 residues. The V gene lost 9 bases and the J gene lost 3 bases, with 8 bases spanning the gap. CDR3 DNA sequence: TGTGCCAGCTACCAGTACACTGAAGCTTTCTTT. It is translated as CASYQYTEAFF. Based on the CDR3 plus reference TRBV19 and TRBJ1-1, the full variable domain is DGGITQSPKYLFRKEGQNVTLSCEQNLNHDAMYWYRQDPGQGLRLIYYSQIVNDFQKGDIAEGYSVSREKKESFPLTVTSAQKNPTAFYLCASYQYTEAFFGQGTRLTVV.

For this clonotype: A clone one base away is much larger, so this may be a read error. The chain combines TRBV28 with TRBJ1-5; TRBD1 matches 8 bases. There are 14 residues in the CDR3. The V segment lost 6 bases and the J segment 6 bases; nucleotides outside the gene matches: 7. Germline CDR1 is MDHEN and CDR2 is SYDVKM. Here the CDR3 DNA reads TGTGCCAGCAGCCGGACAGGGTCTGTTCAGCCCCAGCATTTT. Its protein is CASSRTGSVQPQHF. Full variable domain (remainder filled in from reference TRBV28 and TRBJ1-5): DVKVTQSSRYLVKRTGEKVFLECVQDMDHENMFWYRQDPGLGLRLIYFSYDVKMKEKGDIPEGYSVSREKKERFSLILESASTNQTSMYLCASSRTGSVQPQHFGDGTRLSIL.

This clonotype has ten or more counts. Here the CDR3 reads CSARDDLEQFF. The CDR3 coding sequence is TGCAGTGCTAGAGATGATCTGGAGCAGTTCTTC. The V gene is TRBV20-1, the J gene TRBJ2-1; D gene uncertain. From germline, CDR1 is DFQATT and CDR2 SNEGSKA (reference sequence). Trimming cost V 0 bases and J 10 bases, with 7 bases left between them. This CDR3 region has 11 residues.

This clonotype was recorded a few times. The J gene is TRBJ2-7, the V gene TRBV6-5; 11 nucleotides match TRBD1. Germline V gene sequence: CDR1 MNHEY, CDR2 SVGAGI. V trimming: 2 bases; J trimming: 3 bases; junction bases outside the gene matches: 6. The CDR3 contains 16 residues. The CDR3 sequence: CASSYPSGTGGYEQYF. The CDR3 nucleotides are TGTGCCAGCAGTTACCCATCCGGGACAGGGGGCTACGAGCAGTACTTC.

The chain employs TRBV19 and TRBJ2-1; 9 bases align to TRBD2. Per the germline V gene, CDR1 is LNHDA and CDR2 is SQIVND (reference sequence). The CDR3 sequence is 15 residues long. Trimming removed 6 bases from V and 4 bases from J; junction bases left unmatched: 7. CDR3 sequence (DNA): TGTGCCAGTAGATGGGGGACTAGCCCTTACAATGAGCAGTTCTTC. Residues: CASRWGTSPYNEQFF. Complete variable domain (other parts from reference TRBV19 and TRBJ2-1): DGGITQSPKYLFRKEGQNVTLSCEQNLNHDAMYWYRQDPGQGLRLIYYSQIVNDFQKGDIAEGYSVSREKKESFPLTVTSAQKNPTAFYLCASRWGTSPYNEQFFGPGTRLTVL.

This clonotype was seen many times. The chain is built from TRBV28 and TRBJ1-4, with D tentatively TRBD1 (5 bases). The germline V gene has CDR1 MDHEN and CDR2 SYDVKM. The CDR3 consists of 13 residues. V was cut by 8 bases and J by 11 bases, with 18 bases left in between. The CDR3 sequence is CASANGGLKKLFF. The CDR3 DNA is TGTGCCAGCGCTAACGGGGGGTTGAAGAAACTGTTTTTT.

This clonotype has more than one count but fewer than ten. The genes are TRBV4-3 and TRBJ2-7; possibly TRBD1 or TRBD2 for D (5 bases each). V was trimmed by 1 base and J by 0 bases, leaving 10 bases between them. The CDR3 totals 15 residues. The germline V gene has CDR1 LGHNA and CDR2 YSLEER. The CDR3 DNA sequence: TGCGCCAGCAGCCAAGTGGACGGGGCCTCCTACGAGCAGTACTTC. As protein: CASSQVDGASYEQYF.

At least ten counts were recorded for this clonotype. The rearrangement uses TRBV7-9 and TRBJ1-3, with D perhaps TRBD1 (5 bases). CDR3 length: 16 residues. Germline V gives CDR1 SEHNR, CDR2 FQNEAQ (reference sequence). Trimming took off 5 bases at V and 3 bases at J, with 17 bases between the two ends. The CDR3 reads CASSQRTQAHGNTIYF. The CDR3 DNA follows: TGTGCCAGCAGCCAAAGGACACAAGCGCATGGAAACACCATATATTTT.

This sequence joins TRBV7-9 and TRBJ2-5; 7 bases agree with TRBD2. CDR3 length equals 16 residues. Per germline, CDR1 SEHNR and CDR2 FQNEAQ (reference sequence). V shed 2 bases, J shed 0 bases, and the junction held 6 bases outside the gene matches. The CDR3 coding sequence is TGTGCCAGCAGCTTATGGGATCTAGCGGACCAAGAGACCCAGTACTTC. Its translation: CASSLWDLADQETQYF.